A selection of T cell receptor beta chains follows, all from one sample in a study of blood T cell repertoires in COVID-19. The data were produced by immunoSEQ multiplex PCR, yet TCRdb's version contains in-frame clones alone and is incomplete. The table has around 470,000 clones, 90% seen once. The sequencing input was PBMCs or T cells enriched from blood (not recorded which). These receptors came from a young man who had recovered from COVID-19. The conserved cysteine and the conserved F or W are not part of the CDR3 here.

CDR3 protein: ASSFEESGNTIY
J gene: TRBJ1-3
V gene: TRBV5-1

CDR3 protein: ASSQEEARVTSGYT
J gene: TRBJ1-2
V gene: TRBV3-1/TRBV3-2

CDR3 protein: ASSQSQGKKLF
J gene: TRBJ1-4
V gene: TRBV3-1/TRBV3-2

CDR3 protein: ASSRRGRANEKLF
J gene: TRBJ1-4
V gene: TRBV27

CDR3 protein: ASSQVGGLNTEAF
J gene: TRBJ1-1
V gene: TRBV14

CDR3 protein: ASSSDRGTEAF
J gene: TRBJ1-1
V gene: TRBV6-4

CDR3 protein: ASSSHDREGYGYT
J gene: TRBJ1-2
V gene: TRBV6-5

CDR3 protein: ASSQPQNHPGNYEQY
J gene: TRBJ2-7
V gene: TRBV23-1

CDR3 protein: ASSLDRDDQPQH
J gene: TRBJ1-5
V gene: TRBV6-5

CDR3 protein: ASLPGGANSPLH
J gene: TRBJ1-6
V gene: TRBV12-5

CDR3 protein: ASSRLTGSSAGYT
J gene: TRBJ1-2
V gene: TRBV18

CDR3 protein: ASSKRNTEAF
J gene: TRBJ1-1
V gene: TRBV19

CDR3 protein: ASSEILGRAEEKLF
J gene: TRBJ1-4
V gene: TRBV6-1

CDR3 protein: ASSRTGLNNSPLH
J gene: TRBJ1-6
V gene: TRBV19

CDR3 protein: ASSSGIYNEQF
J gene: TRBJ2-1
V gene: TRBV7-3

CDR3 protein: ASSTSGRAYNEQF
J gene: TRBJ2-1
V gene: TRBV7-9

CDR3 protein: ASSAGLNGNSPLH
J gene: TRBJ1-6
V gene: TRBV5-1

CDR3 protein: ASSSERLRRQADT
J gene: TRBJ1-2
V gene: TRBV28

CDR3 protein: ASRGGANQPQH
J gene: TRBJ1-5
V gene: TRBV21-1

CDR3 protein: ASSLGTSGTYNEQF
J gene: TRBJ2-1
V gene: TRBV7-6

CDR3 protein: ASSIGRDHTEAF
J gene: TRBJ1-1
V gene: TRBV19

CDR3 protein: SVSAGGRLDTQY
J gene: TRBJ2-3
V gene: TRBV29-1

CDR3 protein: ASFREISDTQY
J gene: TRBJ2-3
V gene: TRBV18

CDR3 protein: ASSLERAGGNYGYT
J gene: TRBJ1-2
V gene: TRBV5-1

CDR3 protein: ASSSRQGRSPLH
J gene: TRBJ1-6
V gene: TRBV5-6

CDR3 protein: ASSESGTLSSYEQY
J gene: TRBJ2-7
V gene: TRBV2

CDR3 protein: ASSPSGGSYEQY
J gene: TRBJ2-7
V gene: TRBV18

CDR3 protein: ASQPSFRYEQY
J gene: TRBJ2-7
V gene: TRBV28

CDR3 protein: ASSLGPSAGTYEQY
J gene: TRBJ2-7
V gene: TRBV5-1

CDR3 protein: ASSPGQGIAEAF
J gene: TRBJ1-1
V gene: TRBV19

CDR3 protein: ASSQHTGAGTEAF
J gene: TRBJ1-1
V gene: TRBV4-1

CDR3 protein: ASSLAPEYQPQH
J gene: TRBJ1-5
V gene: TRBV7-8

CDR3 protein: ATSSVNWRNEQF
J gene: TRBJ2-1
V gene: TRBV15

CDR3 protein: SVLVGGEDTQY
J gene: TRBJ2-3
V gene: TRBV29-1

CDR3 protein: VTSGRANTGELF
J gene: TRBJ2-2
V gene: TRBV10-3

CDR3 protein: ASSEAEGTYGYT
J gene: TRBJ1-2
V gene: TRBV2

CDR3 protein: ASSDELSAYT
J gene: TRBJ1-2
V gene: TRBV2

CDR3 protein: VSSLFSGNTGELF
J gene: TRBJ2-2
V gene: TRBV5-1

CDR3 protein: ASSPGQDPGEAF
J gene: TRBJ1-1
V gene: TRBV10-1

CDR3 protein: ASSLVGTGGTEAF
J gene: TRBJ1-1
V gene: TRBV7-3

CDR3 protein: ASGLGTENEKLF
J gene: TRBJ1-4
V gene: TRBV12-5

CDR3 protein: ASSLTPVSEQY
J gene: TRBJ2-7
V gene: TRBV7-3

CDR3 protein: ASSLDASGRGYT
J gene: TRBJ1-2
V gene: TRBV11-3

CDR3 protein: ASSPGQSGYGYT
J gene: TRBJ1-2
V gene: TRBV19